The rows below give T cell receptor beta chains drawn from one sample of a study of cytomegalovirus exposure and HLA in healthy donors. Method: immunoSEQ multiplex PCR; TCRdb's copy keeps in-frame clones and lacks some. The table lists roughly 150,000 clones, over 60% of them singletons. Sequenced sample: PBMCs. These receptors were collected from a male donor in good health and CMV-seronegative. CDR3s include the opening cysteine and the closing phenylalanine or tryptophan. A D gene is named only where the DNA matches it firmly. Expanded clones get a size class; other rows say once, few or many, or leave the size out.

V: TRBV7-9; D: TRBD1; J: TRBJ1-1; size: NA; DNA: TGTGCCAGCAGCCCCCGGACAGGGTTGAACACTGAAGTTTTCTTT; CDR3: CASSPRTGLNTEVFF
V: TRBV5-6; D: NA; J: TRBJ1-2; size: NA; DNA: TGTGCCAGCAGCTTGGAACAAGGGGTCAGAGGCTACACCTTC; CDR3: CASSLEQGVRGYTF
V: TRBV30; D: NA; J: TRBJ1-3; size: NA; DNA: TGTGCCTGGAGTGTGTCGGTGCGAAACACCATATATTTT; CDR3: CAWSVSVRNTIYF
V: TRBV18; D: TRBD1; J: TRBJ1-3; size: once; DNA: TGTGCCAGCTCCCTTGATCGGATCCCAAGTCCCAGGGGGAGCCCTGGAAACACCATATATTTT; CDR3: CASSLDRIPSPRGSPGNTIYF
V: TRBV5-1; D: TRBD1; J: TRBJ2-7; size: NA; DNA: TGCGCCAGCAGCTTCGGACAGGGGGCCACCTACGAGCAGTACTTC; CDR3: CASSFGQGATYEQYF
V: TRBV7-8; D: NA; J: TRBJ2-4; size: once; DNA: TGTGCCAGCAGCCCCGGTGAAGCCAAAAACATTCAGTACTTC; CDR3: CASSPGEAKNIQYF
V: TRBV6-1; D: TRBD1; J: TRBJ2-5; size: NA; DNA: TGTGCCAGCAGCCCAAGTATGGACAGGTCGGGCCAGTACTTC; CDR3: CASSPSMDRSGQYF
V: TRBV5-5; D: NA; J: TRBJ1-1; size: few; DNA: TGTGCCAGCAGCTTGGGTTACATGAACACTGAAGCTTTCTTT; CDR3: CASSLGYMNTEAFF
V: TRBV11-2; D: NA; J: TRBJ2-7; size: NA; DNA: TGTGCCAGCAGCTTTGGCCGCTTCATAGCACCCGAGCAGTACTTC; CDR3: CASSFGRFIAPEQYF
V: TRBV18; D: TRBD1; J: TRBJ1-5; size: NA; DNA: TGTGCCAGCTCAGCAATGACAGGGGGGGATCAGCCCCAGCATTTT; CDR3: CASSAMTGGDQPQHF
V: TRBV2; D: NA; J: TRBJ1-1; size: once; DNA: TGTGCCACCGGCCGGGGGGCCGGCACTGAAGCTTTCTTT; CDR3: CATGRGAGTEAFF
V: TRBV18; D: NA; J: TRBJ2-2; size: NA; DNA: TGTGCCAGCTCAACCGGACAGACCCTGAACACCGGGGAGCTGTTTTTT; CDR3: CASSTGQTLNTGELFF
V: TRBV7-2; D: TRBD1; J: TRBJ2-1; size: NA; DNA: TGTGCCAGCAGCTTCGGACAGGGACATGAGCAGTTCTTC; CDR3: CASSFGQGHEQFF
V: TRBV7-9; D: TRBD1; J: TRBJ2-1; size: NA; DNA: TGTTCCAGCAGCGAGGGGACAGGGAGGGTCTCCTACAATGAGCAGTTCTTC; CDR3: CSSSEGTGRVSYNEQFF
V: TRBV6-6; D: NA; J: TRBJ1-1; size: NA; DNA: TGTGCCAGCAGTTACTCGAGGGCGGGCACTGAAGCTTTCTTT; CDR3: CASSYSRAGTEAFF
V: TRBV16; D: TRBD1; J: TRBJ1-2; size: NA; DNA: TGTGCCAGCAGTCCGACAGGGCCCGGCTACACCTTC; CDR3: CASSPTGPGYTF
V: TRBV5-8; D: TRBD1; J: TRBJ2-5; size: NA; DNA: TGTGCCACCTTACGGACAGGGGGCGCCCTAGGATTATTGAAGACCCAGTACTTC; CDR3: CATLRTGGALGLLKTQYF
V: TRBV28; D: TRBD2; J: TRBJ2-7; size: NA; DNA: TGTGCCAGCAGTTTATTCACTAGCGGGAGTAAGTACGAGCAGTACTTC; CDR3: CASSLFTSGSKYEQYF